The 29 T cell receptor beta chains below all came from one sample that was sequenced in a study of shared clonotypes between healthy human individuals. Assay: immunoSEQ multiplex PCR; the TCRdb copy retains only in-frame clones and omits some. The sample has 1,400,000 or so clones, approximately 98.5% seen once. Input material: naive CD4+ T cells sorted from blood. Subset here: CD45RA+ positively selected. These receptors originate from a man aged 25 to 40 in good health.

This clone was recorded once. The J gene is TRBJ1-2, the V gene TRBV18; TRBD1 is a possible D gene (6 bases). This CDR3 comprises 13 residues. Germline CDR1 and CDR2: KGHSH and LQKENI. Trimming shortened V by 2 bases and J by 14 bases, and 18 bases separated the two germline ends. CDR3 sequence reads: CASSPTGRQAVTF. CDR3 DNA: TGTGCCAGCTCACCAACGGGGCGACAGGCCGTAACCTTC.

The gene calls are TRBV10-3 and TRBJ1-5, with D maybe TRBD1 (6 bases). CDR1 is ENHRY, CDR2 SYGVKD, per germline. This CDR3 has 14 amino acids. V lost 8 bases to trimming and J lost 4 bases, with 15 bases between them. The CDR3 nucleotides are TGTGCCATCGGTCAACAGGGCCAAAATCAGCCCCAGCATTTT. This encodes CAIGQQGQNQPQHF.

The chain uses TRBV10-3 and TRBJ1-4; 10 bases fit TRBD1. CDR1 and CDR2 from the germline V gene are ENHRY and SYGVKD. V shed 6 bases and J 13 bases; nucleotides not matched to a gene: 11. There are 14 residues in the CDR3. CDR3 sequence (DNA): TGTGCCATCAGGCCCGGGACAGGGGAAATGGGACTGTTTTTT. Translating it yields CAIRPGTGEMGLFF.

This clone has only one observation. The J gene is TRBJ2-7, the V gene TRBV20-1; D remains ambiguous. This CDR3 has 11 amino acids. The V and J ends lost 6 bases and 10 bases respectively, with 16 bases between them. CDR1 and CDR2 from the germline V gene are DFQATT and SNEGSKA (reference sequence). The CDR3 spells CSARPPQFQYF. CDR3 nucleotides: TGCAGTGCCCGACCCCCGCAGTTTCAGTACTTC.

This clone came up once. This chain connects TRBV15 to TRBJ2-2; D may be TRBD1 or TRBD2 (5 bases each). V was trimmed by 5 bases and J by 0 bases, leaving 10 bases between them. The CDR3 has 15 amino acids. Germline lookup yields CDR1 LNHNV and CDR2 YYDKDF (reference sequence). The CDR3 is CATSRDAPNTGELFF. The CDR3 region has the DNA TGTGCCACCAGCCGGGACGCCCCGAACACCGGGGAGCTGTTTTTT. Full variable domain (rest looked up from reference TRBV15 and TRBJ2-2): DAMVIQNPRYQVTQFGKPVTLSCSQTLNHNVMYWYQQKSSQAPKLLFHYYDKDFNNEADTPDNFQSRRPNTSFCFLDIRSPGLGDTAMYLCATSRDAPNTGELFFGEGSRLTVL.

The CDR3 reads CASSPLKRGASGNTIYF. In nucleotides, the CDR3 is TGTGCCAGCAGCCCCCTCAAGCGTGGTGCCTCTGGAAACACCATATATTTT. The V and J genes are TRBV5-6 and TRBJ1-3; D call uncertain. CDR3 size: 17 residues. The V end was cut by 4 bases, the J end by 0 bases, with 17 bases between. Germline CDR1 is SGHDT and CDR2 is YYEEEE.

This sequence joins TRBV7-6 and TRBJ2-7, with TRBD2 matching 12 bases. The trim removed 5 bases at V and 4 bases at J, leaving 9 bases unmatched. Germline loops: CDR1 SGHVS, CDR2 FNYEAQ. This CDR3 region has 16 residues. CDR3 DNA sequence: TGTGCCAGCAGCGACCGACTAGCGGGAGCCGGATACGAGCAGTACTTC. The encoded protein is CASSDRLAGAGYEQYF.

The table lists this clone with a count of one. The chain carries TRBV19 and TRBJ1-2; D is uncertain. This CDR3 has 13 residues. Trimming left V 3 bases short and J 7 bases short, with 12 bases between. Per germline, CDR1 LNHDA and CDR2 SQIVND (reference sequence). The CDR3 nucleotides are TGTGCCAGTAGTATGGGCAGGATTGCTGGCTACACCTTC. The encoded protein is CASSMGRIAGYTF.

The rearrangement joins TRBV6-5 to TRBJ2-1; TRBD2 aligns across 13 bases. V lost 2 bases to trimming and J lost 12 bases; unmatched junction nucleotides: 7. This CDR3 is 15 amino acids long. Germline V CDR1 and CDR2: MNHEY, SVGAGI. CDR3 sequence: CASSYPGLAGVRQFF. CDR3 DNA: TGTGCCAGCAGTTACCCCGGACTAGCGGGAGTTAGGCAGTTCTTC.

The chain uses TRBV6-5 and TRBJ1-1; 8 bases align to TRBD1. Germline V gene lookup returns CDR1 MNHEY and CDR2 SVGAGI. Trimming cost V 7 bases and J 0 bases; bases outside gene matches: 7. This CDR3 spans 15 amino acids. The DNA for the CDR3 is TGTGCCAGCACCAGACAGGGGCGAGTGAACACTGAAGCTTTCTTT. As protein: CASTRQGRVNTEAFF.

About this clone itself: Mismatch with germline at one junction end may stem from a read error. This rearrangement joins TRBV11-3 to TRBJ2-2; 10 positions agree with TRBD2. This CDR3 has 17 amino acids. Germline values: CDR1 SGHNT, CDR2 YENEEA. The CDR3 DNA reads as TGTGCCAGCAGCCTAGATCGACTAGCGGGCGGTACCGGGGAGCTGTTTTTT. Its protein product is CASSLDRLAGGTGELFF.

The chain couples TRBV14 to TRBJ2-1; D is perhaps TRBD2 (5 bases). CDR1 SGHDN and CDR2 FVKESK come from the germline V gene. The germline V and J ends were trimmed by 2 bases and 6 bases, with 8 bases remaining between them. The CDR3 loop spans 13 amino acids. As DNA, the CDR3 is TGTGCCAGCAGCCAATCCGGGGTCAATGAGCAGTTCTTC. Its translation is CASSQSGVNEQFF.

CDR3: CSVGGDYGYTF. CDR3 DNA sequence: TGCAGTGTCGGGGGGGACTATGGCTACACCTTC. V is TRBV20-1 and J is TRBJ1-2, with D possibly being TRBD1 (5 bases). This CDR3 spans 11 amino acids. The V gene lost 7 bases and the J gene lost 3 bases, with 9 bases spanning the gap. From germline, CDR1 is DFQATT and CDR2 SNEGSKA (reference sequence).

This rearrangement joins TRBV7-2 to TRBJ2-5; perhaps TRBD1 as D (5 bases). This CDR3 spans 14 amino acids. V lost 5 bases to trimming and J lost 1 base, with 11 bases between them. CDR1 is SGHTA and CDR2 is FQGNSA in the germline V gene. Written as DNA, the CDR3 is TGTGCCAGCAGCACGACAGAGATCCAAGAGACCCAGTACTTC. This sequence encodes CASSTTEIQETQYF. The whole variable domain, filled in from reference TRBV7-2 and TRBJ2-5, reads GAGVSQSPSNKVTEKGKDVELRCDPISGHTALYWYRQSLGQGLEFLIYFQGNSAPDKSGLPSDRFSAERTGGSVSTLTIQRTQQEDSAVYLCASSTTEIQETQYFGPGTRLLVL.

CDR3 protein: CASSLGSGIHGDEQYF. The CDR3, as DNA: TGCGCCAGCAGCTTGGGGTCCGGGATCCACGGAGACGAGCAGTACTTC. The V call is TRBV5-1, the J call TRBJ2-7; perhaps TRBD2 as D (5 bases). The CDR3 consists of 16 residues. Germline CDR1 reads SGHRS; CDR2 reads YFSETQ. Trimming removed 0 bases from V and 5 bases from J, with 18 bases in between.

As for this clone: The sample holds other DNA sequences that translate to the same CDR3. The chain is built from TRBV15 and TRBJ1-4; D call uncertain. V was pared by 1 base and J by 5 bases, with 5 bases between. Looked up from germline, CDR1 is LNHNV and CDR2 is YYDKDF (reference sequence). The CDR3 has 13 amino acids. The DNA for the CDR3 is TGTGCCACCAGCAGAGGAGGGAATGAAAAACTGTTTTTT. It codes for CATSRGGNEKLFF.

J is TRBJ1-3 and V is TRBV4-1; no clear D. V lost 0 bases and J 7 bases, leaving 10 bases between the germline ends. Germline values: CDR1 MGHRA, CDR2 YSYEKL. The CDR3 has 14 amino acids. CDR3 nucleotides: TGCGCCAGCAGCCAAGAGCGGTTGGGGAACACCATATATTTT. This encodes CASSQERLGNTIYF.

The chain carries TRBV2 and TRBJ2-7; TRBD2 matches at 13 bases. The CDR3 runs to 13 residues. J gave up 3 bases and V 9 bases, and 2 bases lay outside the gene matches. CDR1 SNHLY and CDR2 FYNNEI come from the germline V gene. The CDR3 region is CARGLAGVYEQYF. CDR3 in DNA: TGTGCCAGAGGACTAGCGGGAGTCTACGAGCAGTACTTC.

This clone was observed once. V usage is TRBV2 and J usage is TRBJ1-5; 10 nucleotides line up with TRBD1. The germline CDR1 and CDR2 sequences are SNHLY and FYNNEI. The CDR3 is made up of 15 amino acids. V lost 7 bases, J lost 4 bases, and 7 bases stayed unmatched. The DNA of the CDR3 is TGTGCCAGCATGCCGGGACAGGGGTGGAATCAGCCCCAGCATTTT. Translation gives CASMPGQGWNQPQHF.

A word on this clone: The same CDR3 also results from other DNA sequences found in this sample. J is TRBJ2-1 and V is TRBV9; D gene uncertain. The V gene lost 0 bases and the J gene lost 1 base, with 2 bases spanning the gap. The CDR3 loop spans 13 amino acids. Per the germline V gene, CDR1 is SGDLS and CDR2 is YYNGEE. CDR3 DNA: TGTGCCAGCAGCGTAGCGTCCTACAATGAGCAGTTCTTC. Protein: CASSVASYNEQFF.

V gene TRBV2 combines with J gene TRBJ2-7; D remains ambiguous. The V gene lost 9 bases and the J gene lost 7 bases, with 19 bases spanning the gap. CDR1 and CDR2 (germline): SNHLY, FYNNEI. The CDR3 sequence is 13 residues long. The CDR3 loop reads CASQRLGNWEQYF. CDR3 DNA: TGTGCCAGTCAGCGTTTAGGTAACTGGGAGCAGTACTTC.

The chain employs TRBV7-9 and TRBJ2-1; 11 nucleotides agree with TRBD2. CDR1 is SEHNR and CDR2 is FQNEAQ in the germline V gene (reference sequence). The CDR3 runs to 17 residues. V dropped 1 base and J dropped 1; count of bases not matched to a gene: 3. The CDR3 DNA follows: TGTGCCAGCAGCTTAGGGGGACTAGCGGATTCCTACAATGAGCAGTTCTTC. Translating gives CASSLGGLADSYNEQFF.

This chain uses TRBV5-1 with TRBJ1-2; D is unresolved. The CDR3 is 14 residues long. Germline-derived CDR1 and CDR2 are SGHRS and YFSETQ. The ends were cut back, 5 bases at V and 7 bases at J, with 18 bases in the middle. The CDR3 loop is CASRLFQESGGYTF. The CDR3, as DNA: TGCGCCAGCAGGCTATTTCAGGAGAGCGGTGGCTACACCTTC.

The chain couples TRBV6-6 to TRBJ2-7; the D gene could be TRBD1 or TRBD2 (5 bases each). CDR3 length: 16 residues. Germline assignment: CDR1 MNHNY and CDR2 SVGAGI (reference sequence). V lost 5 bases to trimming and J lost 2 bases, with 19 bases between them. CDR3 residues: CASSKYLSGSPYEQYF. In nucleotides, the CDR3 is TGTGCCAGCAGTAAGTACCTTTCAGGGAGTCCCTACGAGCAGTACTTC.

This sequence joins TRBV7-2 and TRBJ1-2; possible D gene TRBD1, 5 bases. The V gene's germline CDR1 is SGHTA and CDR2 FQGNSA. Trimming removed 1 base at V and 4 bases at J, with 19 bases between. CDR3 length equals 17 residues. CDR3 amino acids: CASSLGAGLSLSYGYTF. As DNA, the CDR3 is TGTGCCAGCAGCTTAGGTGCGGGACTGAGTTTGAGCTATGGCTACACCTTC.

J is TRBJ1-2 and V is TRBV5-6, with TRBD1 matching over 8 bases. The CDR3 has 16 residues. The germline V gene encodes CDR1 SGHDT and CDR2 YYEEEE. The ends lost 9 bases at V and 3 bases at J; junction bases unmatched: 16. CDR3 DNA: TGTGCCACCAACCAAGGGGGACAGGTGAGGGACTATGGCTACACCTTC. This gives the protein CATNQGGQVRDYGYTF.

This chain joins TRBV5-1 and TRBJ1-5; D may be TRBD1 (5 bases). V gave up 2 bases and J gave up 1 base, with 7 bases separating them. Germline V gene sequence: CDR1 SGHRS, CDR2 YFSETQ. The CDR3 extends over 14 amino acids. The DNA of the CDR3 is TGCGCCAGCAGCTTAACAGGAAGCAATCAGCCCCAGCATTTT. As protein: CASSLTGSNQPQHF.

The chain couples TRBV5-4 to TRBJ2-3; 7 bases fit TRBD2. The germline CDR1 and CDR2 sequences are SGHNT and YYREEE (reference sequence). The CDR3 length is 15 residues. The V and J ends lost 0 bases and 2 bases, in that order; junction bases with no gene match: 3. The CDR3 DNA reads as TGTGCCAGCAGCTTGGGTGGGACTACCACAGATACGCAGTATTTT. Translating gives CASSLGGTTTDTQYF.

The chain couples TRBV7-9 to TRBJ2-6, with 8 bases that match TRBD1. CDR3 size: 19 residues. The trim removed 5 bases at V and 0 bases at J, leaving 12 bases unmatched. Per the germline V gene, CDR1 is SEHNR and CDR2 is FQNEAQ (reference sequence). The CDR3 DNA sequence: TGTGCCAGCAGCCAAATGAAGACAGGGGACCCCTCTGGGGCCAACGTCCTGACTTTC. Translated: CASSQMKTGDPSGANVLTF.